Sequencing of this T cell receptor (beta chain) was carried out in a study of shared clonotypes between healthy human individuals. Study-level information: Per donor, CD8 memory used one plate, CD8 naive used two, CD4 memory used three and CD4 naive used three. Whole-study findings and limits: Investigators collected only blood, and repertoires in tissues likely differ.

V was cut by 9 bases and J by 0 bases, with 15 bases left in between. The CDR3 is 15 residues long. Germline V gives CDR1 MDHEN, CDR2 SYDVKM. Profiling relied on immunoSEQ multiplex PCR, and the TCRdb table lists in-frame clones only, not all of them. The table includes some 2.1 million clones, approximately 95% detected once. On this clone: Its antigen is not identified.

A CD45RA-negative memory subset and a CD45RA+ naive subset were separated from the CD4+ cells. The sequenced sample consisted of naive CD4+ T cells sorted from blood. Noted subset: CD45RA+ positively selected. The receptor was derived from a man between 18 and 35 years old in good health. The rearrangement uses TRBV28 and TRBJ1-5, with a possible D match to TRBD1 (6 bases). The CDR3 sequence: CASTNRDGSNQPQHF. The DNA for the CDR3 is TGTGCCAGTACGAACAGGGACGGTAGCAATCAGCCCCAGCATTTT.